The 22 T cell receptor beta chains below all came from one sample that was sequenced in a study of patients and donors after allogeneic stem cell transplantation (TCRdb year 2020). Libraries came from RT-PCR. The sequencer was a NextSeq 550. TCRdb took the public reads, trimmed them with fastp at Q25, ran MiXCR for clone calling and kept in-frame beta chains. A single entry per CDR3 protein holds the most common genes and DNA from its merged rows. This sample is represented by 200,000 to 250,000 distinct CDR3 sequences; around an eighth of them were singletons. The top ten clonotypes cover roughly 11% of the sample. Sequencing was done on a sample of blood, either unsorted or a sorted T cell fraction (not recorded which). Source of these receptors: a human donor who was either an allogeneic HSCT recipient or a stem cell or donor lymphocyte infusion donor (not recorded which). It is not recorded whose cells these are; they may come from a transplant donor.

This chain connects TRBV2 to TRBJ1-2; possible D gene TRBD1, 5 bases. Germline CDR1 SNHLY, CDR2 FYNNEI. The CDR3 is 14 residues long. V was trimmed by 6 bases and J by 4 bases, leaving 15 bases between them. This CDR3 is CASRADILLYGYTF. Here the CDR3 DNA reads TGTGCCAGCAGAGCGGACATCCTTCTCTATGGCTACACCTTC.

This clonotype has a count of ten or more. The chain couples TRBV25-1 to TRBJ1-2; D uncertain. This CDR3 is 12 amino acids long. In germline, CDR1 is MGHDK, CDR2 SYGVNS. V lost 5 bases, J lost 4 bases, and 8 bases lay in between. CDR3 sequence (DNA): TGTGCCAGCAGTCAGCAGAGCTATGGCTACACCTTC. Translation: CASSQQSYGYTF.

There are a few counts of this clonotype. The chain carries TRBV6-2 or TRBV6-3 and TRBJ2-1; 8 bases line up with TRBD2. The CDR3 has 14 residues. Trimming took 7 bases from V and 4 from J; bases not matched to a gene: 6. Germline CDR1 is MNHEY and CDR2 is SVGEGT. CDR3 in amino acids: CASTYSGTYNEQFF. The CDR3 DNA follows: TGTGCCAGCACCTATAGCGGGACTTACAATGAGCAGTTCTTC.

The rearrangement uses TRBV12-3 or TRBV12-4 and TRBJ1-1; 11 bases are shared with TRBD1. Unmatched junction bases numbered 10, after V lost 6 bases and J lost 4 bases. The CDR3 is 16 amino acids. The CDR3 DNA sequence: TGTGCCAGCAGCTGGGACAGGGGGGCTTGGGTCACTGAAGCTTTCTTT. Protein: CASSWDRGAWVTEAFF.

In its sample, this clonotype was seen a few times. The CDR3 coding sequence is TGTGCCAGCTTAATACCCATGGGGACCCAGTACTTC. Translated, it gives CASLIPMGTQYF. The rearrangement links TRBV18 to TRBJ2-5; the D is unclear. V dropped 7 bases and J dropped 7 bases, with 13 bases sitting between them. The CDR3 runs 12 residues. CDR1 KGHSH and CDR2 LQKENI come from the germline V gene.

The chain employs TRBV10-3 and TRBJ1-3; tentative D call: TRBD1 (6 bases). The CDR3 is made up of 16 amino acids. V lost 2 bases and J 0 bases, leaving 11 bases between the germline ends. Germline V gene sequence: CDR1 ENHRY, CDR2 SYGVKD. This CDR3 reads CAISEGQSFSGNTIYF. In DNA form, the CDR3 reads TGTGCCATCAGTGAGGGACAGTCATTCTCTGGAAACACCATATATTTT.

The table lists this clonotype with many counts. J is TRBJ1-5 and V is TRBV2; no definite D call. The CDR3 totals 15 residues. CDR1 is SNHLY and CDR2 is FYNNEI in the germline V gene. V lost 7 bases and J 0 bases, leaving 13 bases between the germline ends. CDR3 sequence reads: CASTPFGDSNQPQHF. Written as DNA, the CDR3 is TGTGCCAGCACCCCCTTCGGGGATAGCAATCAGCCCCAGCATTTT.

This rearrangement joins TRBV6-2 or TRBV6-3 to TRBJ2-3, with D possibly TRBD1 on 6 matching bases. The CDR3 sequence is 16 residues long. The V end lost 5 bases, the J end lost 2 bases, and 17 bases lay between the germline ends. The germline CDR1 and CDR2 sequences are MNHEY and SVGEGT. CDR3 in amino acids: CASSDRSHRYTDTQYF. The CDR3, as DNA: TGTGCCAGCAGTGACAGGTCCCACCGATACACAGATACGCAGTATTTT.

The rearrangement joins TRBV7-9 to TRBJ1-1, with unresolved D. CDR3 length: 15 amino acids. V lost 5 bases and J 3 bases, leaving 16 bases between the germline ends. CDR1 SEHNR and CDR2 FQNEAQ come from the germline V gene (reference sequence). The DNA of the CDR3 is TGTGCCAGCAGCCCGGGATCCGACGGGTACACTGAAGCTTTCTTT. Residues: CASSPGSDGYTEAFF.

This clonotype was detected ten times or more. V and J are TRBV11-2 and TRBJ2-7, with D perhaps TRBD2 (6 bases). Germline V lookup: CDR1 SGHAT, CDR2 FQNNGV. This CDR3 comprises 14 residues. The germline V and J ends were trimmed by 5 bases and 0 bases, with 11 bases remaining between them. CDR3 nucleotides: TGTGCCAGCAGCCGTAGCGGTAGCTCCTACGAGCAGTACTTC. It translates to CASSRSGSSYEQYF.

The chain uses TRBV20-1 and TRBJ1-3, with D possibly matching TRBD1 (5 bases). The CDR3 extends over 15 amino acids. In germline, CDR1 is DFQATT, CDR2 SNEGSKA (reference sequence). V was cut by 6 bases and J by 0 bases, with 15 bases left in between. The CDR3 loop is CSASRDVRSGNTIYF. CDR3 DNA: TGCAGTGCCAGCCGGGACGTCCGCTCTGGAAACACCATATATTTT.

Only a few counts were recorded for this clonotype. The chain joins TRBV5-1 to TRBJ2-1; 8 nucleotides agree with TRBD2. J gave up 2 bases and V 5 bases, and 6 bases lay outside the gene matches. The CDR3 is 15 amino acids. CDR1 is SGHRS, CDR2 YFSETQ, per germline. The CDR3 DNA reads TGCGCCAGCAGGGGCGGACTAGCTACCTACAATGAGCAGTTCTTC. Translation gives CASRGGLATYNEQFF. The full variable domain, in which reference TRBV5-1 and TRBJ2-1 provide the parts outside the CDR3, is KAGVTQTPRYLIKTRGQQVTLSCSPISGHRSVSWYQQTPGQGLQFLFEYFSETQRNKGNFPGRFSGRQFSNSRSEMNVSTLELGDSALYLCASRGGLATYNEQFFGPGTRLTVL.

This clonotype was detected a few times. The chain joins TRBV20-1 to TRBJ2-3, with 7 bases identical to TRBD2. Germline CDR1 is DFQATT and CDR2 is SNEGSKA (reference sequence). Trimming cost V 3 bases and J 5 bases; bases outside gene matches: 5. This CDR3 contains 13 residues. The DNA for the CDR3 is TGCAGTGCTAGCGGCGGGGGAGGAGATACGCAGTATTTT. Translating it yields CSASGGGGDTQYF.

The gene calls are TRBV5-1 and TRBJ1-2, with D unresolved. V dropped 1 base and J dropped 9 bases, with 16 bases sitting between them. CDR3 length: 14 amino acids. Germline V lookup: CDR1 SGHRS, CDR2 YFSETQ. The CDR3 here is CASSLRRGGGSYTF. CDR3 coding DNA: TGCGCCAGCAGCTTGCGCCGTGGCGGCGGCAGCTACACCTTC.

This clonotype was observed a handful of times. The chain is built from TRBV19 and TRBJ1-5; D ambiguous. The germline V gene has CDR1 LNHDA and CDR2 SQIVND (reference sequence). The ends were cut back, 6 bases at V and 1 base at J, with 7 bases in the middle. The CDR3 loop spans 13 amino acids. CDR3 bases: TGTGCCAGTAGGAGCAGGAGCAATCAGCCCCAGCATTTT. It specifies CASRSRSNQPQHF.

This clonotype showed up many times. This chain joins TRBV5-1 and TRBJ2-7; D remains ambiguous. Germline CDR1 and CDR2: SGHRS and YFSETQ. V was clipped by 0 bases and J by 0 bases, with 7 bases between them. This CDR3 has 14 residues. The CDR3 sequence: CASSLDGSSYEQYF. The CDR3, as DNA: TGCGCCAGCAGCTTGGATGGCAGCTCCTACGAGCAGTACTTC.

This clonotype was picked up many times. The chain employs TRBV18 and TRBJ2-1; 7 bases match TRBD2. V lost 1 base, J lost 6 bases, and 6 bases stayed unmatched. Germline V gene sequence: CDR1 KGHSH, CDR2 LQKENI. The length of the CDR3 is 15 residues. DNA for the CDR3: TGTGCCAGCTCACCACTAGCGGGTCTCCTCAATGAGCAGTTCTTC. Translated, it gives CASSPLAGLLNEQFF.

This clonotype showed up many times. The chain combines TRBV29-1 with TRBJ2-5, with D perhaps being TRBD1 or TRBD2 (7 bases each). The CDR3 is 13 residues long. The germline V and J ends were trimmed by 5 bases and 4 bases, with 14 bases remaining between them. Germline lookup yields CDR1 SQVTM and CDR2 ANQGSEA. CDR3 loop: CSVRQGGGETQYF. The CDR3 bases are TGCAGCGTTCGACAGGGAGGGGGAGAGACCCAGTACTTC.

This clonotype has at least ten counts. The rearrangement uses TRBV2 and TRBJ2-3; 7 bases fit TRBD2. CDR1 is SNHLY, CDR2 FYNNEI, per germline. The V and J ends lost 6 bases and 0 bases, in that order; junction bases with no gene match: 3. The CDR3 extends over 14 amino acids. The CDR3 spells CASRELASTDTQYF. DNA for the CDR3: TGTGCCAGCAGAGAACTAGCGAGCACAGATACGCAGTATTTT.

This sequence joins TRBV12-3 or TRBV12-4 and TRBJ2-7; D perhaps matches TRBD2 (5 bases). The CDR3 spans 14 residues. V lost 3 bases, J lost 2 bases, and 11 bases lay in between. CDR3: CASSLSSETYEQYF. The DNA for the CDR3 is TGTGCCAGCAGTTTGAGTAGCGAGACCTACGAGCAGTACTTC.

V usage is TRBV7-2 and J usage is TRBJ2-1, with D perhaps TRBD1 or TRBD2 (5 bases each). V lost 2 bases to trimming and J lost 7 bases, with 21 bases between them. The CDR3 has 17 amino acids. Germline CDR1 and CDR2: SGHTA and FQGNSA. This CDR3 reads CASSLSTGPAHGNEQFF. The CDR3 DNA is TGTGCCAGCAGCTTATCGACGGGACCTGCCCACGGGAATGAGCAGTTCTTC.

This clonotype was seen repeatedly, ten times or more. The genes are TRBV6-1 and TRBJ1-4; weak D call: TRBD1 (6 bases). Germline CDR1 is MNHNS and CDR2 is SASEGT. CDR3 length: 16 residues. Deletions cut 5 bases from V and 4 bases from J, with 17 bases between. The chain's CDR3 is CASSRGGGAVNEKLFF. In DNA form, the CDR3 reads TGTGCCAGCAGTCGGGGAGGGGGAGCGGTTAATGAAAAACTGTTTTTT.